This entry lists 9 T cell receptor beta chains sequenced from one sample in a study of T cell responses to AZD1222 COVID-19 vaccine. The table came from immunoSEQ multiplex PCR; TCRdb's copy has only in-frame clones and leaves some out. Counted here are around 90,000 clones, 65% to 90% occurring once; the ten biggest clones make up roughly 6.5%. The source was peripheral blood, collected on day 0 of AZD1222 vaccination. The receptors here all came from an adult in good health.

The V gene is TRBV11-3, the J gene TRBJ2-1; unclear D gene. The ends were cut back, 2 bases at V and 4 bases at J, with 21 bases in the middle. Germline values: CDR1 SGHNT, CDR2 YENEEA. This CDR3 has 18 residues. CDR3 in amino acids: CASSLNRGFLGPYNEQFF. CDR3 DNA: TGTGCCAGCAGCTTAAATCGAGGTTTTTTGGGTCCGTACAATGAGCAGTTCTTC.

The chain couples TRBV5-8 to TRBJ1-5; 11 bases match TRBD1. The CDR3 loop spans 16 amino acids. Germline CDR1 and CDR2: SGHTS and YDEGEE. Trimming took 4 bases from V and 3 from J; bases not matched to a gene: 6. Written as DNA, the CDR3 is TGTGCCAGCAGCCCGGGGGACAGGGGGACCAATCAGCCCCAGCATTTT. The encoded protein is CASSPGDRGTNQPQHF. Together with reference TRBV5-8 and TRBJ1-5, the CDR3 gives the full variable domain: EAGVTQSPTHLIKTRGQQATLRCSPISGHTSVYWYQQALGLGLQFLLWYDEGEERNRGNFPPRFSGRQFPNYSSELNVNALELEDSALYLCASSPGDRGTNQPQHFGDGTRLSIL.

This clone has a single count. This same CDR3 is encoded by further DNA sequences in the sample. V usage is TRBV12-3 or TRBV12-4 and J usage is TRBJ2-7; D is unresolved. Trimming stripped 0 bases from V and 2 bases from J, with 5 bases between. The CDR3 is 13 amino acids. The CDR3 DNA reads as TGTGCCAGCAGTTTAGCAGGGACCTACGAGCAGTACTTC. It encodes CASSLAGTYEQYF.

The chain recombines TRBV29-1 with TRBJ2-5, with D possibly matching TRBD2 (5 bases). The CDR3 totals 12 residues. V lost 6 bases, J lost 0 bases, and 8 bases lay in between. Germline V gene sequence: CDR1 SQVTM, CDR2 ANQGSEA. The CDR3 loop reads CSVSGNQETQYF. The CDR3 nucleotides read TGCAGCGTATCCGGGAACCAAGAGACCCAGTACTTC.

The V gene is TRBV25-1, the J gene TRBJ1-2; the D gene is possibly TRBD1 (5 bases). CDR1 and CDR2 from the germline V gene are MGHDK and SYGVNS. The CDR3 runs to 15 residues. V dropped 1 base and J dropped 4 bases, with 13 bases sitting between them. CDR3 sequence reads: CASSEWGSIGYGYTF. DNA of the CDR3: TGTGCCAGCAGTGAATGGGGGAGTATTGGCTATGGCTACACCTTC.

V gene TRBV5-1 combines with J gene TRBJ1-6; 8 bases fit TRBD1. Germline CDR1 is SGHRS and CDR2 is YFSETQ. Trimming cost V 0 bases and J 6 bases; bases outside gene matches: 8. The CDR3 extends over 17 amino acids. CDR3 protein: CASSLVPGQEGNSPLHF. As DNA, the CDR3 is TGCGCCAGCAGCTTGGTTCCGGGACAGGAGGGTAATTCACCCCTCCACTTT.

This chain links TRBV10-3 with TRBJ1-5, with TRBD1 matching 7 bases. V was pared by 0 bases and J by 4 bases, with 6 bases of the junction left unmatched. The CDR3 consists of 16 residues. Germline-derived CDR1 and CDR2 are ENHRY and SYGVKD. The CDR3 region is CAISESRTGSNQPQHF. The CDR3 DNA follows: TGTGCCATCAGTGAGTCGAGGACAGGTTCGAATCAGCCCCAGCATTTT.

The CDR3 protein is CAIRNPDRGAGELFF. In DNA, the CDR3 is TGTGCCATCAGAAACCCCGACAGGGGCGCCGGGGAGCTGTTTTTT. V gene TRBV10-3 combines with J gene TRBJ2-2; TRBD1 aligns across 8 bases. CDR3 size: 15 residues. In germline, CDR1 is ENHRY, CDR2 SYGVKD. V lost 6 bases, J lost 6 bases, and 9 bases stayed unmatched.

This clone was observed a few times. The J gene is TRBJ2-7, the V gene TRBV2; 7 bases are shared with TRBD2. CDR3 length equals 12 residues. The ends lost 4 bases at V and 3 bases at J; junction bases unmatched: 0. CDR1 is SNHLY, CDR2 FYNNEI, per germline. CDR3 region: CASSGEGYEQYF. CDR3 bases: TGTGCCAGCAGTGGGGAGGGCTACGAGCAGTACTTC.